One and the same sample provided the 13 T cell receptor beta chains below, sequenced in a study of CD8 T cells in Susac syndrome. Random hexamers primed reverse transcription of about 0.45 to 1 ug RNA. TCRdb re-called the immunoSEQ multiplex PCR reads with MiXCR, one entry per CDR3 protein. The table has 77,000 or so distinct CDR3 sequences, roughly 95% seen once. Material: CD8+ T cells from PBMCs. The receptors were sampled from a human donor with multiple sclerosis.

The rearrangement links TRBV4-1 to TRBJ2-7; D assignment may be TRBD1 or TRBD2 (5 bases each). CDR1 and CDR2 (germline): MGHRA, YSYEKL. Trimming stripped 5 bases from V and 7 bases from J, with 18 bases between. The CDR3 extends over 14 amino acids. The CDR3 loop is CASSSGTQVEEQYF. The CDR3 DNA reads TGCGCCAGCAGCTCCGGGACCCAGGTCGAGGAGCAGTACTTC.

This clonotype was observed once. CDR3 region: CASSLGSGGLSYEQYF. DNA of the CDR3: TGTGCCAGCAGCTTGGGGTCCGGGGGGCTTTCCTACGAGCAGTACTTC. The chain has TRBV5-6 and TRBJ2-7; tentatively, D is TRBD2 (7 bases). CDR1 is SGHDT and CDR2 is YYEEEE in the germline V gene. The CDR3 is made up of 16 amino acids. Trimming removed 0 bases at V and 1 base at J, with 14 bases between.

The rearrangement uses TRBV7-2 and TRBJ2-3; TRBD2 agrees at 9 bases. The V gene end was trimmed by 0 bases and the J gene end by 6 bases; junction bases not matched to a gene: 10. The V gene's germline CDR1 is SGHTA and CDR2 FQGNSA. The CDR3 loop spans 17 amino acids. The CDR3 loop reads CASSLASGRGGLDTQYF. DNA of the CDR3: TGTGCCAGCAGCTTAGCCTCGGGGCGGGGGGGCCTTGATACGCAGTATTTT.

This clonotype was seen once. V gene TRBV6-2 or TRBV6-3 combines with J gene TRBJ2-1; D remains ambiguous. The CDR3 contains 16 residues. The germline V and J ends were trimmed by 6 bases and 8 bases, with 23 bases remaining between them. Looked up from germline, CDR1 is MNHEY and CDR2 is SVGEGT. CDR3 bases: TGTGCCAGCAGACGTCTGAACCCCCGCGTACTGGATGAGCAGTTCTTC. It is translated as CASRRLNPRVLDEQFF.

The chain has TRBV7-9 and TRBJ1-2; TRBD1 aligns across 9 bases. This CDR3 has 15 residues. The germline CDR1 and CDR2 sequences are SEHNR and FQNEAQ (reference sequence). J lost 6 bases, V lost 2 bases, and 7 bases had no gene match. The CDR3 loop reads CASSLMTNRGHGYTF. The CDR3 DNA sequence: TGTGCCAGCAGCTTAATGACGAACAGGGGGCATGGCTACACCTTC.

This chain's CDR3 is CASSLVGEKLFF. CDR3 coding DNA: TGTGCCAGCAGCTTAGTTGGAGAAAAACTGTTTTTT. The rearrangement uses TRBV7-9 and TRBJ1-4, with D hard to call. The CDR3 runs to 12 residues. The germline gives CDR1 SEHNR, CDR2 FQNEAQ (reference sequence). V lost 1 base and J 8 bases, leaving 5 bases between the germline ends.

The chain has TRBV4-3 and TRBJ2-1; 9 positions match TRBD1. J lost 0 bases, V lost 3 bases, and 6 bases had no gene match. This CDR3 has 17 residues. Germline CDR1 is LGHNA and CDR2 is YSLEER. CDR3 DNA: TGCGCCAGCAGCCACGACAGGGACAGGGACTCCTACAATGAGCAGTTCTTC. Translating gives CASSHDRDRDSYNEQFF.

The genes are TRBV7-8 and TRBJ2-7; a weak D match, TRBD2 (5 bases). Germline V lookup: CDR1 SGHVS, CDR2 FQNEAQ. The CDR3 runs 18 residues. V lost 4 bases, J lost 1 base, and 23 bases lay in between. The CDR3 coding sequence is TGTGCCAGCAGCTGGAGCCCACGGGCCAGCGGTCCGTCCTACGAGCAGTACTTC. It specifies CASSWSPRASGPSYEQYF.

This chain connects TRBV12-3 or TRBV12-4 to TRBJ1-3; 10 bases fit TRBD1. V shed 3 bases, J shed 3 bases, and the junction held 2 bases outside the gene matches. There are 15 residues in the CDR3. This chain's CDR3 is CASSFDRGLGNTIYF. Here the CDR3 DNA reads TGTGCCAGCAGTTTCGACAGGGGGCTTGGAAACACCATATATTTT.

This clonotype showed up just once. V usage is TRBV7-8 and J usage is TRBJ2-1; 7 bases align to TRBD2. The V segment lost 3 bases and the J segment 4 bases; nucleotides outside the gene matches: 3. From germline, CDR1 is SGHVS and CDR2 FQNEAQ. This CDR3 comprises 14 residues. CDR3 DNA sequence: TGTGCCAGCAGCTTCGGCGGGAGATACAATGAGCAGTTCTTC. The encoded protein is CASSFGGRYNEQFF.

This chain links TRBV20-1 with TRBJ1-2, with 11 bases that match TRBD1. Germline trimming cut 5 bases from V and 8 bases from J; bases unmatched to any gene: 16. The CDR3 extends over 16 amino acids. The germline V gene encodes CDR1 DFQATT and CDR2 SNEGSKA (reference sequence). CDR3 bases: TGCAGTGCTTACGCGGGACAGGGGGGCTCTGACTTAGGCTACACCTTC. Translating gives CSAYAGQGGSDLGYTF.

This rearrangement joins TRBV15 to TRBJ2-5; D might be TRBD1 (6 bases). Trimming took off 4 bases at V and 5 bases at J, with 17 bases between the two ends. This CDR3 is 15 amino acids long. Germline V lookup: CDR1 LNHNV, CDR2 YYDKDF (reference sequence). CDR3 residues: CATSTTGTPEETQYF. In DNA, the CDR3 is TGTGCCACCAGCACAACCGGGACACCAGAGGAGACCCAGTACTTC.

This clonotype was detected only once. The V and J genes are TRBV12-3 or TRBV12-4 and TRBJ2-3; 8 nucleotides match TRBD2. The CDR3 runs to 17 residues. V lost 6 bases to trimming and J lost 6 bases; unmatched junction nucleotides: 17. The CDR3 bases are TGTGCCAGCAGCCCTGGACCTCTCGGGAGGGCCGAGGATACGCAGTATTTT. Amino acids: CASSPGPLGRAEDTQYF.